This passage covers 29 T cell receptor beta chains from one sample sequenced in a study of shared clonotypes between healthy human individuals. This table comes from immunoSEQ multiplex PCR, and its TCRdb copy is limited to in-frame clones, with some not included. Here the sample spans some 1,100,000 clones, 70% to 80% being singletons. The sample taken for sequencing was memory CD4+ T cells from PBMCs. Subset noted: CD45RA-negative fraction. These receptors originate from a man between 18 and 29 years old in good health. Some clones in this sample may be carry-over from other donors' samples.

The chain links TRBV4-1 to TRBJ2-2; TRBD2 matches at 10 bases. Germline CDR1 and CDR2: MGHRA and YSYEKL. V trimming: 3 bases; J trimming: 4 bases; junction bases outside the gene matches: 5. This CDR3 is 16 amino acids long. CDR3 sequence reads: CASSHPGLASTGELFF. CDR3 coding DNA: TGCGCCAGCAGCCACCCGGGACTAGCGTCCACCGGGGAGCTGTTTTTT.

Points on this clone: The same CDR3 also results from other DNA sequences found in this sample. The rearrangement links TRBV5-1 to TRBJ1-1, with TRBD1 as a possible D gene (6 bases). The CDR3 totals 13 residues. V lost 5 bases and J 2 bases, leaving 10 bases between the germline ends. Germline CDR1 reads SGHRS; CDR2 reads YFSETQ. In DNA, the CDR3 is TGCGCCAGCAGTCCGACAGGAAACACTGAAGCTTTCTTT. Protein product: CASSPTGNTEAFF.

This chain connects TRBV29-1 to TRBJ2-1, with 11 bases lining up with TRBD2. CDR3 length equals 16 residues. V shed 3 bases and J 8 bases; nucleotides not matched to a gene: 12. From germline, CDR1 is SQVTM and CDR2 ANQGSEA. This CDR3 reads CSVDDTQLAGGYEQFF. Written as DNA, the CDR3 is TGCAGCGTTGATGATACCCAGCTAGCGGGGGGCTATGAGCAGTTCTTC.

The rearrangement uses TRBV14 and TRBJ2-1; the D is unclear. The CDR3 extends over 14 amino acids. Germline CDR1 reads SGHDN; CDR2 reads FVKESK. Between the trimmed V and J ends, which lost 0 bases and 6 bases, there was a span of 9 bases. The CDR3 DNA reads TGTGCCAGCAGCCAAGATCAAGGGATCAATGAGCAGTTCTTC. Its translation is CASSQDQGINEQFF.

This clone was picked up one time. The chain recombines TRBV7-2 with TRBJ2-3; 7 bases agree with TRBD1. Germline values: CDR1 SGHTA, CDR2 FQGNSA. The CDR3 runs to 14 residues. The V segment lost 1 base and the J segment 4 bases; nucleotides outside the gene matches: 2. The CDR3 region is CASSLGRGSDTQYF. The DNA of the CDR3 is TGTGCCAGCAGCTTAGGCAGGGGGTCAGATACGCAGTATTTT.

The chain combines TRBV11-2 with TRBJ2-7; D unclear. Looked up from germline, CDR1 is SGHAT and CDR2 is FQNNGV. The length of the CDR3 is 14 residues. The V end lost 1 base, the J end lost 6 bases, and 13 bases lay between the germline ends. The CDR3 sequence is CASSLAGRIAEQYF. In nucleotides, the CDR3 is TGTGCCAGCAGCTTAGCGGGCAGGATAGCCGAGCAGTACTTC.

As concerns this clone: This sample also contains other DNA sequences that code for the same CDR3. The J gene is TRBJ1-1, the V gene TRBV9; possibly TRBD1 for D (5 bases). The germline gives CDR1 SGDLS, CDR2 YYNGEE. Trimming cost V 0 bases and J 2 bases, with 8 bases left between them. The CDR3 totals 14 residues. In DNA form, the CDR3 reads TGTGCCAGCAGCGTAGTTGGACAAAACACTGAAGCTTTCTTT. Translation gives CASSVVGQNTEAFF.

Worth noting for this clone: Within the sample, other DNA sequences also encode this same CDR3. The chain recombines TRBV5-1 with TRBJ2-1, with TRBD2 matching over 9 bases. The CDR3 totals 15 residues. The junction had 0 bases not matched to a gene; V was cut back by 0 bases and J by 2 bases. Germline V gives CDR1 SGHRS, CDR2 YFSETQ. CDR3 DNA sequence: TGCGCCAGCAGCTTGGCTAGCGGGACCTACAATGAGCAGTTCTTC. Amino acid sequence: CASSLASGTYNEQFF.

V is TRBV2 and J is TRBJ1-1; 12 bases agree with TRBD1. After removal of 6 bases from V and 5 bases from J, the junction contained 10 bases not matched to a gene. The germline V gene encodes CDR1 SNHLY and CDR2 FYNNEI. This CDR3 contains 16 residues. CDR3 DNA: TGTGCCAGCAGACCCGGGACAGGGGGCGGTTGGACTGAAGCTTTCTTT. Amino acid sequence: CASRPGTGGGWTEAFF.

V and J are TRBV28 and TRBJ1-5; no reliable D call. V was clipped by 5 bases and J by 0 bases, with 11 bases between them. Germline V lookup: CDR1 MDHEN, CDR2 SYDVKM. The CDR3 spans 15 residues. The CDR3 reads CASSQGKYSNQPQHF. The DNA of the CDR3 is TGTGCCAGCAGTCAAGGCAAGTATAGCAATCAGCCCCAGCATTTT.

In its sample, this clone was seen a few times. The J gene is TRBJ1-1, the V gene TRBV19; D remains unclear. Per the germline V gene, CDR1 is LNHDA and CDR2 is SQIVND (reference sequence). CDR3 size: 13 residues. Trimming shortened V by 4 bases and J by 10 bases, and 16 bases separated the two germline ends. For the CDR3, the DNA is TGTGCCAGTAGTACTGCCCTGCCCGCTGGAGCTTTCTTT. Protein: CASSTALPAGAFF.

The CDR3 DNA follows: TGTGCCAGCAGCATCACTACTAGCGGCTTCAATGAGCAGTTCTTC. Its protein is CASSITTSGFNEQFF. This rearrangement joins TRBV7-2 to TRBJ2-1; TRBD2 matches at 8 bases. Germline CDR1 SGHTA, CDR2 FQGNSA. The CDR3 covers 15 residues. The junction had 9 bases not matched to a gene; V was cut back by 5 bases and J by 6 bases.

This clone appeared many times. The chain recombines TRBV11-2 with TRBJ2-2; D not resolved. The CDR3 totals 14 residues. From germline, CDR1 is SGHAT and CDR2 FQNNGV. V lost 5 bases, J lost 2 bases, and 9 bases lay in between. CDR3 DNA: TGTGCCAGCAGCGGGTGGGAAAACACCGGGGAGCTGTTTTTT. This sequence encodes CASSGWENTGELFF.

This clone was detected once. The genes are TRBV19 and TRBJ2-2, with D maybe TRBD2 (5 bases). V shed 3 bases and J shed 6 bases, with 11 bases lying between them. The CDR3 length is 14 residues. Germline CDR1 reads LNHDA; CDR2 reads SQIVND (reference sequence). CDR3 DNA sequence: TGTGCCAGTAGTATGAGGACTCCGCCCGGGGAGCTGTTTTTT. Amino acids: CASSMRTPPGELFF.

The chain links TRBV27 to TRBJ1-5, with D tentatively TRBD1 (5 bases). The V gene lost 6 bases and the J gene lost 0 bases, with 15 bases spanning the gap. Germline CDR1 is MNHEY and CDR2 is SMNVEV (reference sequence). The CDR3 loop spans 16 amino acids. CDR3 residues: CASRQAGAYSNQPQHF. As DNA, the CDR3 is TGTGCCAGCAGACAGGCCGGGGCTTATAGCAATCAGCCCCAGCATTTT.

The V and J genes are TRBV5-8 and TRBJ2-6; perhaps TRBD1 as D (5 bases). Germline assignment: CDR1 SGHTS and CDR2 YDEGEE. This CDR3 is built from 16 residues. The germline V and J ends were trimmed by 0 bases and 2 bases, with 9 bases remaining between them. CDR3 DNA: TGTGCCAGCAGCTTGGTGCTACAGGCTGGGGCCAACGTCCTGACTTTC. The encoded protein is CASSLVLQAGANVLTF.

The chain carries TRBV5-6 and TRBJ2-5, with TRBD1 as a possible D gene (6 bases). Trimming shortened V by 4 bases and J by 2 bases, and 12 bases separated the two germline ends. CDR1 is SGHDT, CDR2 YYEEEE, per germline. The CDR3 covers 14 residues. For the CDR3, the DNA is TGTGCCAGCAGCAAACAGGGAATTCAAGAGACCCAGTACTTC. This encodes CASSKQGIQETQYF. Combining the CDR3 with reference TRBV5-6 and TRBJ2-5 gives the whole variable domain DAGVTQSPTHLIKTRGQQVTLRCSPKSGHDTVSWYQQALGQGPQFIFQYYEEEERQRGNFPDRFSGHQFPNYSSELNVNALLLGDSALYLCASSKQGIQETQYFGPGTRLLVL.

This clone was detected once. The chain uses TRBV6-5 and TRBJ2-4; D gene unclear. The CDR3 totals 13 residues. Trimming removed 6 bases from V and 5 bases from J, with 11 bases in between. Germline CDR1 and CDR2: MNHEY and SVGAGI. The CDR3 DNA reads TGTGCCAGCAGCCGTTCGCCACAAAACATTCAGTACTTC. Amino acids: CASSRSPQNIQYF.

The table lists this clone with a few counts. The CDR3: CAWSMTTNEKLFF. The DNA for the CDR3 is TGTGCCTGGAGTATGACAACTAATGAAAAACTGTTTTTT. The chain uses TRBV30 and TRBJ1-4; D gene uncertain. V gave up 2 bases and J gave up 0 bases, with 4 bases separating them. The CDR3 runs 13 residues. The germline gives CDR1 GTSNPN, CDR2 SVGIG (reference sequence).

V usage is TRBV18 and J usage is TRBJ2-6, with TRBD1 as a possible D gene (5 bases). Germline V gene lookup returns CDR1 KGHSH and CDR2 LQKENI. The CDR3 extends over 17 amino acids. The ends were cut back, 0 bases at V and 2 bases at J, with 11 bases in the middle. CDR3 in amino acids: CASSPPARVPGANVLTF. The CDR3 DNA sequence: TGTGCCAGCTCACCACCGGCCAGGGTGCCTGGGGCCAACGTCCTGACTTTC.

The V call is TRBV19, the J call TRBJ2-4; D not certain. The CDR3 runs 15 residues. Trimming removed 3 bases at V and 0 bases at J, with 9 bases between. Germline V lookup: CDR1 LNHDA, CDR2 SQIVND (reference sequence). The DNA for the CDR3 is TGTGCCAGTAGTATGTCAAACGGAGCCAAAAACATTCAGTACTTC. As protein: CASSMSNGAKNIQYF.

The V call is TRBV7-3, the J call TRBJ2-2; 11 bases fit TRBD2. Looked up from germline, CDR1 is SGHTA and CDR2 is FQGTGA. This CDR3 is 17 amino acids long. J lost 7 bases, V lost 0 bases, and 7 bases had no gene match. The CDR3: CASSLTGLAGGSGELFF. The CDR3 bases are TGTGCCAGCAGCTTAACGGGGCTAGCGGGAGGCAGCGGGGAGCTGTTTTTT.

CDR3 sequence reads: CASSSGDLSRNEQFF. The CDR3, as DNA: TGTGCCAGTAGTTCAGGGGATCTCTCCCGCAATGAGCAGTTCTTC. The rearrangement links TRBV19 to TRBJ2-1; tentative D call: TRBD1 (6 bases). Trimming removed 5 bases at V and 6 bases at J, with 17 bases between. Germline lookup yields CDR1 LNHDA and CDR2 SQIVND (reference sequence). This CDR3 spans 15 amino acids.

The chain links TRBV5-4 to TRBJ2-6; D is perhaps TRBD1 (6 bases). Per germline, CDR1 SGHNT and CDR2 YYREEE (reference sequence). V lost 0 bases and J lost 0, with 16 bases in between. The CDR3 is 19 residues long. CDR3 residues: CASSLAMPGQISGANVLTF. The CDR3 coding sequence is TGTGCCAGCAGCTTGGCGATGCCGGGACAAATCTCTGGGGCCAACGTCCTGACTTTC.

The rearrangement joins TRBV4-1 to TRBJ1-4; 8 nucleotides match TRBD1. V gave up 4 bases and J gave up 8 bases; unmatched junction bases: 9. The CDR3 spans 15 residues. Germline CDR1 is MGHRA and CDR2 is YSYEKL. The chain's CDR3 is CASSRLDREYEKLFF. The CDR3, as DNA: TGCGCCAGCAGCCGCTTGGACAGGGAATACGAAAAACTGTTTTTT.

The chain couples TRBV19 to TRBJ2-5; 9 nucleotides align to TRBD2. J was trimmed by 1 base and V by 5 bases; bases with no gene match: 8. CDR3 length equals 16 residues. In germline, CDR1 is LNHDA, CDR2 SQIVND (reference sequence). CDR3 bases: TGTGCCAGTAGTCCAACAAGCGGGAGGTTCCAAGAGACCCAGTACTTC. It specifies CASSPTSGRFQETQYF.

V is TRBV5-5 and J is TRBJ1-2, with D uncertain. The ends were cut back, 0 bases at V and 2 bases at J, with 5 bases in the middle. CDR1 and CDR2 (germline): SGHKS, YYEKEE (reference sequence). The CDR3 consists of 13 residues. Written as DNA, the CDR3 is TGTGCCAGCAGCTTGGTAGAGAACTATGGCTACACCTTC. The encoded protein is CASSLVENYGYTF.

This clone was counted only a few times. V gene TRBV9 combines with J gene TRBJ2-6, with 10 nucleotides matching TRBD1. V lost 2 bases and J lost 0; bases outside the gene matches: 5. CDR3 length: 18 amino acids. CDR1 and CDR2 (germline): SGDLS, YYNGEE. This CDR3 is CASSVGQGTPSGANVLTF. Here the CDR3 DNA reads TGTGCCAGCAGCGTGGGACAGGGGACTCCCTCTGGGGCCAACGTCCTGACTTTC.

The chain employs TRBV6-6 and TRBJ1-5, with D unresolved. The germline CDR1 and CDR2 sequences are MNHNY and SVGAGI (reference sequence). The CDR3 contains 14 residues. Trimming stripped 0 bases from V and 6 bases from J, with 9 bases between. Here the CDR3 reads CASSYSISVQPQHF. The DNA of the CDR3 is TGTGCCAGCAGTTACTCGATATCGGTTCAGCCCCAGCATTTT.